This TCR beta chain was recorded in a study of OX40 agonist ivuxolimab in advanced cancers. The V gene lost 4 bases and the J gene lost 0 bases, with 9 bases spanning the gap. Germline V CDR1 and CDR2: MNHEY, SVGAGI. The CDR3 contains 14 residues. The data were produced by immunoSEQ multiplex PCR, yet TCRdb's version contains in-frame clones alone and is incomplete. The data hold 60,000 to 75,000 clones, with roughly nine tenths observed a single time. The chain uses TRBV6-5 and TRBJ1-2, with a tentative D call TRBD1 (5 bases). The source of this sequence is an adult with an advanced solid tumor such as melanoma, head and neck, liver or kidney cancer. The sample consisted of CD4+ or CD8+ T cells sorted from blood, taken in a trial of the OX40 agonist ivuxolimab. CDR3 nucleotide sequence: TGTGCCAGCAGTTTGACAGATTCTAACTATGGCTACACCTTC. It encodes CASSLTDSNYGYTF.